This T cell receptor (beta chain) was observed in a study of blood T cells in healthy people across ages. This clonotype was observed a few times. The antigen is unknown. Researchers isolated at least 6.5 million PBMCs per sample. Whole-study results and caveats: The study found more naive CD4+ cells and higher diversity in long-lived than aged donors.

The CDR3 totals 14 residues. CDR1 is SEHNR and CDR2 is FQNEAQ in the germline V gene (reference sequence). Sample-barcoded 5' priming and a J-beta primer mix drove a second PCR of about 6 to 12 cycles. Each cDNA molecule received a tag from a template-switch adaptor that had 12 random nucleotides. TCRdb used MiXCR to reprocess the 5' RACE reads, holding one entry per CDR3 protein. The table includes about 1.4 million distinct CDR3 sequences, roughly 60% detected once. The V call is TRBV7-9, the J call TRBJ2-4; no clear D gene. The end of the DNA fits TRBJ2-7 better, so the J call may be wrong. The receptor comes from a man younger than 35 in good health. Specimen: blood. The CDR3 region is CASSSPRGKDEQYF. CDR3 DNA: TGTGCCAGCAGCTCCCCCCGAGGTAAGGACGAGCAGTACTTC.